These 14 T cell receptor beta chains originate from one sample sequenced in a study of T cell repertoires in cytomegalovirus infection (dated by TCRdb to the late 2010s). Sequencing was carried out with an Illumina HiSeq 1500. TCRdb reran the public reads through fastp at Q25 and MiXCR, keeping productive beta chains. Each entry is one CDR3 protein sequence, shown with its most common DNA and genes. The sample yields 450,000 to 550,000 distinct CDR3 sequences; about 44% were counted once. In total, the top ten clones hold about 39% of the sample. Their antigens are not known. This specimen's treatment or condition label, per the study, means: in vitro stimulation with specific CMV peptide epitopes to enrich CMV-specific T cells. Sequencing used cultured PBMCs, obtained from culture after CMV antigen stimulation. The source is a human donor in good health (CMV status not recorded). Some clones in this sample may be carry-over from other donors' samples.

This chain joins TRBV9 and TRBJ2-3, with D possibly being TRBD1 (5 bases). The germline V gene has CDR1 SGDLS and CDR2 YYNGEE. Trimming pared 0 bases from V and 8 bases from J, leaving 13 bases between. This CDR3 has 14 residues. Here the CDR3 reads CASSVGGGAGTQYF. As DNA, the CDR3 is TGTGCCAGCAGCGTAGGCGGTGGGGCCGGTACGCAGTATTTT. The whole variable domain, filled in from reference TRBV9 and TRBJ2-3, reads DSGVTQTPKHLITATGQRVTLRCSPRSGDLSVYWYQQSLDQGLQFLIQYYNGEERAKGNILERFSAQQFPDLHSELNLSSLELGDSALYFCASSVGGGAGTQYFGPGTRLTVL.

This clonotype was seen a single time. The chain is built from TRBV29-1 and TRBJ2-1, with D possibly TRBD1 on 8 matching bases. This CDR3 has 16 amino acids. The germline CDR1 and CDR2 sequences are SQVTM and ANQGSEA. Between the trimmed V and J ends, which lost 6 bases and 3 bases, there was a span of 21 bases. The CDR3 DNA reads TGCAGCGTCGGGGGAGGCGGGGGACAGGTCTACAATGAGCAGTTCTTC. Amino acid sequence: CSVGGGGGQVYNEQFF.

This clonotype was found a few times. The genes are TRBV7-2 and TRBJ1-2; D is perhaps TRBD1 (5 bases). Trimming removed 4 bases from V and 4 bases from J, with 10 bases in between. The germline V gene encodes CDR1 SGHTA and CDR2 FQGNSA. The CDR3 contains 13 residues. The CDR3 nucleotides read TGTGCCAGCAGCTCGGGACGGAGCTATGGCTACACCTTC. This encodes CASSSGRSYGYTF.

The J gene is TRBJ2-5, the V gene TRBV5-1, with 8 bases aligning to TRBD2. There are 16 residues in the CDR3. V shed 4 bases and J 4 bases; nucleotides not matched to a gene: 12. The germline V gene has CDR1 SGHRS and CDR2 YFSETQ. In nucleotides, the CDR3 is TGCGCCAGCAGCATCAAGTCGGGACTAGTAGGAGAGACCCAGTACTTC. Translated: CASSIKSGLVGETQYF.

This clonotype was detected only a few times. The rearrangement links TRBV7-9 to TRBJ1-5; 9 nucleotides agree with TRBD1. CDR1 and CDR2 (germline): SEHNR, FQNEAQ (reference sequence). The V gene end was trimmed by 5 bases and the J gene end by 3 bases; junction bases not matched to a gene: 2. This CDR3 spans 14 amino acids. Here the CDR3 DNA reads TGTGCCAGCAGCGGACAGGGGAACAATCAGCCCCAGCATTTT. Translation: CASSGQGNNQPQHF.

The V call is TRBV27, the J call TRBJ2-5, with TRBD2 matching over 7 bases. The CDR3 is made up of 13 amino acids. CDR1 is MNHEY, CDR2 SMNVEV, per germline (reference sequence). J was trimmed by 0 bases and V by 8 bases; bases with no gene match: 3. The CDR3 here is CASRSGNQETQYF. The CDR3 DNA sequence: TGTGCCAGCCGAAGCGGGAACCAAGAGACCCAGTACTTC.

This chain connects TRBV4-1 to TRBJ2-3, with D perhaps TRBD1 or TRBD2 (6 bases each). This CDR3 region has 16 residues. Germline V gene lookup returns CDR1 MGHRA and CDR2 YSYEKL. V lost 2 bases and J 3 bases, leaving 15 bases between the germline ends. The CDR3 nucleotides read TGCGCCAGCAGCCAAATAGGGGGGCGGATGACAGATACGCAGTATTTT. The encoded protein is CASSQIGGRMTDTQYF.

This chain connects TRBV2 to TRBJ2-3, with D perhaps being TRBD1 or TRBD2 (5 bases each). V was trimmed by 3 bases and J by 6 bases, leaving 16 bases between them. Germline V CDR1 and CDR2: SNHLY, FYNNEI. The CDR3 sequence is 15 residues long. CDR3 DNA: TGTGCCAGCAGTGAGTTCGGGACCTCAGGGGATACGCAGTATTTT. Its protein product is CASSEFGTSGDTQYF.

CDR3 amino acids: CASPGPGDGSTDTQYF. For the CDR3, the DNA is TGTGCCAGCCCCGGGCCGGGGGACGGGAGTACAGATACGCAGTATTTT. The V and J genes are TRBV7-8 and TRBJ2-3; D is perhaps TRBD2 (6 bases). This CDR3 contains 16 residues. V was pared by 8 bases and J by 3 bases, with 21 bases between. Germline CDR1 is SGHVS and CDR2 is FQNEAQ.

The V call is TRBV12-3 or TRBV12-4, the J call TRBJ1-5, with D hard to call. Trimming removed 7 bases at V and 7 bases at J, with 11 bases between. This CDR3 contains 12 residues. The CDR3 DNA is TGTGCCAGCACCGTAGGGCGGCAGCCCCAGCATTTT. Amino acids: CASTVGRQPQHF.

The CDR3 spells CASSTEPNTEAFF. CDR3 coding DNA: TGTGCCAGCAGTACAGAACCGAACACTGAAGCTTTCTTT. This chain uses TRBV6-5 with TRBJ1-1; no definite D call. CDR3 size: 13 residues. Germline CDR1 and CDR2: MNHEY and SVGAGI. Trimming stripped 5 bases from V and 1 base from J, with 8 bases between.

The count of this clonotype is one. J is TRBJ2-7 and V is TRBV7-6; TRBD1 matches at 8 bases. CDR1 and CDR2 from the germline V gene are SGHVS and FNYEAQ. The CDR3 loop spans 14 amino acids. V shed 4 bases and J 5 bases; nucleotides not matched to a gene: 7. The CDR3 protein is CASSWGQDVDEQYF. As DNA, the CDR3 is TGTGCCAGCAGCTGGGGACAGGATGTCGACGAGCAGTACTTC. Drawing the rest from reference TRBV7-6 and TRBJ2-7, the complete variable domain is GAGVSQSPRYKVTKRGQDVALRCDPISGHVSLYWYRQALGQGPEFLTYFNYEAQQDKSGLPNDRFSAERPEGSISTLTIQRTEQRDSAMYRCASSWGQDVDEQYFGPGTRLTVT.

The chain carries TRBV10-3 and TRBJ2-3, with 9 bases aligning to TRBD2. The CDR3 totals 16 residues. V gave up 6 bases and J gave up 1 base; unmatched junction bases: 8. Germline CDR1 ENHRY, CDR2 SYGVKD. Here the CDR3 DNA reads TGTGCCATCAGGATGGCGGGAGGGAGGGGCACAGATACGCAGTATTTT. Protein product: CAIRMAGGRGTDTQYF.

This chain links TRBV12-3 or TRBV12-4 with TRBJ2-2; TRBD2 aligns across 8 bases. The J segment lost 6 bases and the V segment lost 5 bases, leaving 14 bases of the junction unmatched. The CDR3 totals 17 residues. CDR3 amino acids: CASSPLSGGPGSGELFF. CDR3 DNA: TGTGCCAGCAGTCCGCTTTCGGGAGGGCCGGGATCCGGGGAGCTGTTTTTT.